One sample yielded the 7 T cell receptor beta chains listed below, sequenced in a study of T cells in Graves' hyperthyroidism and ophthalmopathy. Researchers took RNA transcripts and amplified the TCR beta CDR3 regions from them. A first-round RT-PCR of the TCR CDR3 used the HTBI primer set. TCRdb fed the multiplex PCR reads into MiXCR, producing one record per CDR3 protein. The sample contains about 640,000 distinct CDR3 sequences, roughly 15% of which appear only once. Sample: blood. The receptors shown here come from a woman aged 45-65 years with Graves' ophthalmopathy.

This clonotype was observed at least ten times. A read error may account for a junction end that differs from germline. The rearrangement uses TRBV5-1 and TRBJ2-2; TRBD1 aligns across 7 bases. From germline, CDR1 is SGHRS and CDR2 YFSETQ. The CDR3 length is 13 residues. CDR3 sequence: CASRQGNTGELFF. CDR3 coding DNA: TGTGCCAGTCGACAGGGAAACACCGGGGAGCTGTTTTTT.

This clonotype was seen a few times. V and J are TRBV3-1 and TRBJ1-1; D possibly corresponds to TRBD1 (6 bases). This CDR3 contains 14 residues. The germline V and J ends were trimmed by 0 bases and 4 bases, with 9 bases remaining between them. Per germline, CDR1 LGHDT and CDR2 YNNKEL (reference sequence). The CDR3 loop is CASSQEGGLTEAFF. CDR3 nucleotides: TGTGCCAGCAGCCAAGAGGGGGGGCTCACTGAAGCTTTCTTT.

This clonotype was seen ten or more times. The chain couples TRBV5-1 to TRBJ2-1; 10 bases line up with TRBD1. The CDR3 consists of 15 residues. CDR1 and CDR2 from the germline V gene are SGHRS and YFSETQ. The trim removed 4 bases at V and 9 bases at J, leaving 10 bases unmatched. CDR3: CASSGRQGASSEQFF. CDR3 DNA: TGCGCCAGCAGCGGCAGACAGGGGGCTTCAAGTGAGCAGTTCTTC.

This clonotype showed up many times. The chain carries TRBV5-1 and TRBJ2-1; possible D gene TRBD2, 7 bases. Trimming removed 4 bases at V and 2 bases at J, with 19 bases between. CDR3 length: 17 amino acids. Germline V lookup: CDR1 SGHRS, CDR2 YFSETQ. This chain's CDR3 is CASSPRNREGTYNEQFF. The CDR3 DNA follows: TGCGCCAGCAGCCCACGGAACAGGGAGGGGACCTACAATGAGCAGTTCTTC.

The V and J genes are TRBV20-1 and TRBJ2-5; D possibly corresponds to TRBD2 (5 bases). V was cut by 1 base and J by 1 base, with 10 bases left in between. The CDR3 has 14 amino acids. Germline CDR1 is DFQATT and CDR2 is SNEGSKA (reference sequence). The CDR3 DNA reads TGCAGTGCTAGAGTCTCAGCGGCCCAAGAGACCCAGTACTTC. Translated: CSARVSAAQETQYF.

This clonotype was observed a handful of times. CDR3 protein: CASSYGRGAYEQYF. Written as DNA, the CDR3 is TGTGCCAGCAGTTACGGGCGGGGGGCCTACGAGCAGTACTTC. The chain recombines TRBV6-2 or TRBV6-3 with TRBJ2-7, with 8 bases fitting TRBD2. The CDR3 length is 14 residues. Trimming cost V 2 bases and J 2 bases; bases outside gene matches: 2. Germline V gene data show CDR1 as MNHEY and CDR2 as SVGEGT.

This clonotype was observed at least ten times. CDR3 DNA sequence: TGTGCCAGCAGCTCGGGACAGGGGGTGATCAATGAGCAGTTCTTC. Protein sequence: CASSSGQGVINEQFF. J is TRBJ2-1 and V is TRBV3-1; 11 nucleotides align to TRBD1. This CDR3 has 15 residues. With V trimmed by 5 bases and J by 6 bases, 6 bases remained unmatched. Germline V gene lookup returns CDR1 LGHDT and CDR2 YNNKEL (reference sequence).